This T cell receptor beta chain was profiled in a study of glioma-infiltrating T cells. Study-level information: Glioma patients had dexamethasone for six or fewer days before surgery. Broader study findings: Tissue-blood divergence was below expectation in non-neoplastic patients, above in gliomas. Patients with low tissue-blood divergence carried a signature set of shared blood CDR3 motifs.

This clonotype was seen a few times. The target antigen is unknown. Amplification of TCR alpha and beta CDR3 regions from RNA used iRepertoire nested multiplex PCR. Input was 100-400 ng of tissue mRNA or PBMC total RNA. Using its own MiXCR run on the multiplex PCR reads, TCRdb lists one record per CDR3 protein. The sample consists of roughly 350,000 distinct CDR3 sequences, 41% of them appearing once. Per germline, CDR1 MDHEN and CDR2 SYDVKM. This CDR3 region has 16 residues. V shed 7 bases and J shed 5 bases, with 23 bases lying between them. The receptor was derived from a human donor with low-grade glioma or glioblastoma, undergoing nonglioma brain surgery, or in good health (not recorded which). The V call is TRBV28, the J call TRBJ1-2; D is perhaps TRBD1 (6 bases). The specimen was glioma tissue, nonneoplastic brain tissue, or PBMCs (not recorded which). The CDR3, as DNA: TGTGCCAGCAATTTTTTGTCGGGGGGCGCGGGTTATGGCTACACCTTC. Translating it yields CASNFLSGGAGYGYTF.